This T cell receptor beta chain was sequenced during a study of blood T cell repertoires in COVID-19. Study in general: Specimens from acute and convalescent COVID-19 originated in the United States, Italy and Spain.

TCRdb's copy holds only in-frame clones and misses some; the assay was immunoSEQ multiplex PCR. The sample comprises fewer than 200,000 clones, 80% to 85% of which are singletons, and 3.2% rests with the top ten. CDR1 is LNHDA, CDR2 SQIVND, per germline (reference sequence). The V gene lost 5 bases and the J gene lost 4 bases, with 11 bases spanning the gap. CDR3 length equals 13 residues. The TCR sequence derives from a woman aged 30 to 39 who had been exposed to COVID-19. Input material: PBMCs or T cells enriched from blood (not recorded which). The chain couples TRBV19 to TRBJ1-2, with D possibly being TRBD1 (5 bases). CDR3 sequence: CASSPQGFYGYTF. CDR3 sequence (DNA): TGTGCCAGTAGTCCCCAGGGCTTCTATGGCTACACCTTC.